The next 20 T cell receptor beta chains were all read from a single sample in a study of OX40 agonist ivuxolimab in advanced cancers. The library was made by the immunoSEQ multiplex PCR assay. Drawn from immuneACCESS, this table holds only the in-frame rearrangements with V and J called that TCRdb kept. Clones are partly lost; checked studies trace under half to an unresolved V gene and leave the rest unexplained. This sample is represented by over 65,000 clones; 90% of them were singletons. Approximately 2% of the sample lies in the top ten. The sample in question was CD4+ or CD8+ T cells sorted from blood, obtained in a trial of the OX40 agonist ivuxolimab. These receptors came from an adult with an advanced solid tumor such as melanoma, head and neck, liver or kidney cancer.

The rearrangement links TRBV4-2 to TRBJ2-3; D not certain. This CDR3 is 14 amino acids long. V dropped 0 bases and J dropped 2 bases, with 6 bases sitting between them. Germline V gene sequence: CDR1 LGHNA, CDR2 YNFKEQ. Here the CDR3 reads CASSQDGSTDTQYF. The CDR3 coding sequence is TGTGCCAGCAGCCAAGACGGGTCCACAGATACGCAGTATTTT.

The gene calls are TRBV19 and TRBJ1-3, with D maybe TRBD1 (5 bases). Per the germline V gene, CDR1 is LNHDA and CDR2 is SQIVND (reference sequence). This CDR3 contains 15 residues. Trimming took 6 bases from V and 1 from J, leaving 13 bases between them. The CDR3 here is CASRTGTSSGNTIYF. CDR3 bases: TGTGCCAGTAGAACCGGGACCTCTTCTGGAAACACCATATATTTT.

This chain links TRBV29-1 with TRBJ2-5, with D tentatively TRBD1 (6 bases). Looked up from germline, CDR1 is SQVTM and CDR2 is ANQGSEA. The CDR3 spans 11 residues. CDR3: CSLRRGETQYF. The CDR3, as DNA: TGCAGTTTACGAAGGGGGGAGACCCAGTACTTC.

This chain joins TRBV7-4 and TRBJ2-1; tentative D call: TRBD1 (6 bases). Trimming removed 1 base at V and 0 bases at J, with 13 bases between. The CDR3 has 17 residues. Germline CDR1 reads SGHVT; CDR2 reads SQSDAQ. For the CDR3, the DNA is TGTGCCAGCAGCTTAGTTGGGACACTCAGCTCCTACAATGAGCAGTTCTTC. Encoded protein: CASSLVGTLSSYNEQFF.

The chain carries TRBV27 and TRBJ2-1; TRBD2 agrees at 12 bases. The CDR3 contains 17 residues. V was clipped by 5 bases and J by 0 bases; unmatched bases: 5. Germline CDR1 MNHEY, CDR2 SMNVEV (reference sequence). The CDR3 DNA reads as TGTGCCAGCAGTATCAGGACTAGCGGGACCTCCTACAATGAGCAGTTCTTC. Its protein product is CASSIRTSGTSYNEQFF.

This rearrangement joins TRBV5-1 to TRBJ1-1; 7 nucleotides line up with TRBD1. Germline CDR1 reads SGHRS; CDR2 reads YFSETQ. This CDR3 is 15 amino acids long. V lost 4 bases, J lost 4 bases, and 10 bases stayed unmatched. This CDR3 reads CASSKRQGPRTEAFF. The DNA for the CDR3 is TGCGCCAGCAGCAAAAGACAGGGACCTCGCACTGAAGCTTTCTTT.

The V and J genes are TRBV19 and TRBJ1-5; D gene ambiguous. The germline V gene encodes CDR1 LNHDA and CDR2 SQIVND (reference sequence). There are 12 residues in the CDR3. The germline V and J ends were trimmed by 3 bases and 6 bases, with 6 bases remaining between them. The CDR3 DNA is TGTGCCAGTAGTATGTCCCGTCAGCCCCAGCATTTT. This codes for CASSMSRQPQHF.

The CDR3, as DNA: TGTGCCAGCATGGGGACTAGCGGGATTGGAGCCAAAAACATTCAGTACTTC. Its translation is CASMGTSGIGAKNIQYF. The chain employs TRBV28 and TRBJ2-4, with 13 bases identical to TRBD2. Losses at the gene ends were 7 bases for V and 0 bases for J; bases not matched to a gene: 6. CDR3 length equals 17 residues. CDR1 MDHEN and CDR2 SYDVKM come from the germline V gene.

The chain combines TRBV7-2 with TRBJ2-1, with TRBD2 matching 9 bases. This CDR3 comprises 18 residues. Germline V gives CDR1 SGHTA, CDR2 FQGNSA. J lost 6 bases, V lost 5 bases, and 17 bases had no gene match. This CDR3 is CASSMNRGSGGPSNEQFF. The CDR3, as DNA: TGTGCCAGCAGCATGAATCGGGGTAGCGGGGGCCCCTCCAATGAGCAGTTCTTC.

The chain is built from TRBV2 and TRBJ1-5; TRBD1 matches at 7 bases. The CDR3 has 16 residues. Germline CDR1 reads SNHLY; CDR2 reads FYNNEI. V shed 2 bases and J 11 bases; nucleotides not matched to a gene: 15. Here the CDR3 reads CASSELDGFTGVTQHF. The CDR3, as DNA: TGTGCCAGCAGTGAACTAGATGGTTTCACAGGGGTGACCCAGCATTTT.

J is TRBJ2-7 and V is TRBV18; D gene unclear. The germline gives CDR1 KGHSH, CDR2 LQKENI. The ends were cut back, 3 bases at V and 6 bases at J, with 9 bases in the middle. The CDR3 has 12 amino acids. CDR3 nucleotides: TGTGCCAGCTCACCCCCTTGGGGCGAGCAGTACTTC. Its translation is CASSPPWGEQYF.

This chain connects TRBV5-1 to TRBJ2-6; D tentatively reads TRBD1 or TRBD2 (5 bases each). V was pared by 1 base and J by 0 bases, with 11 bases between. This CDR3 has 17 amino acids. Germline lookup yields CDR1 SGHRS and CDR2 YFSETQ. The CDR3: CASSLTGLTSGANVLTF. CDR3 nucleotides: TGCGCCAGCAGCTTGACAGGACTCACCTCTGGGGCCAACGTCCTGACTTTC.

The chain employs TRBV11-2 and TRBJ2-3; tentative D call: TRBD2 (6 bases). The germline CDR1 and CDR2 sequences are SGHAT and FQNNGV. V was trimmed by 6 bases and J by 2 bases, leaving 15 bases between them. This CDR3 has 15 amino acids. The DNA of the CDR3 is TGTGCCAGCAGTTCCCGGGGGAATCCCACAGATACGCAGTATTTT. Translating gives CASSSRGNPTDTQYF.

The chain employs TRBV7-9 and TRBJ1-2, with no clear D. Between the trimmed V and J ends, which lost 2 bases and 8 bases, there was a span of 9 bases. Germline lookup yields CDR1 SEHNR and CDR2 FQNEAQ (reference sequence). CDR3 length: 12 residues. Here the CDR3 DNA reads TGTGCCAGCAGCTTACCCCCCTGGGGCTACACCTTC. Translation gives CASSLPPWGYTF.

V is TRBV28 and J is TRBJ2-7, with D perhaps assigned TRBD1 or TRBD2 (6 bases each). Germline CDR1 MDHEN, CDR2 SYDVKM. Trimming took off 6 bases at V and 4 bases at J, with 10 bases between the two ends. The CDR3 has 12 amino acids. As DNA, the CDR3 is TGTGCCAGCAGGGGGGCGGGGTACGAGCAGTACTTC. Translation gives CASRGAGYEQYF.

The chain is built from TRBV6-1 and TRBJ2-3; D gene ambiguous. V dropped 5 bases and J dropped 2 bases, with 11 bases sitting between them. Germline-derived CDR1 and CDR2 are MNHNS and SASEGT. This CDR3 is built from 14 residues. CDR3 nucleotides: TGTGCCAGCAGTTCGGGCGGATACACAGATACGCAGTATTTT. Its translation: CASSSGGYTDTQYF.

Regarding this clone: Other DNA variants within this sample encode the same CDR3. Here the CDR3 DNA reads TGCGCCAGCAGCTTAAGCCGGGAAGAGCAGTACTTC. This gives the protein CASSLSREEQYF. V is TRBV5-1 and J is TRBJ2-7; weak D call: TRBD2 (5 bases). CDR1 is SGHRS and CDR2 is YFSETQ in the germline V gene. Trimming shortened V by 2 bases and J by 7 bases, and 10 bases separated the two germline ends. The CDR3 consists of 12 residues.

This clone appeared a few times. The chain combines TRBV10-3 with TRBJ2-7; D is perhaps TRBD2 (5 bases). Germline CDR1 and CDR2: ENHRY and SYGVKD. V lost 6 bases and J lost 5, with 17 bases in between. This CDR3 spans 14 amino acids. The CDR3 coding sequence is TGTGCCATCAGCCCCCGGGGTAGCGACCACGAGCAGTACTTC. It codes for CAISPRGSDHEQYF.

The CDR3 coding sequence is TGTGCCAGCAGTCCCGTGGGGGAGACCCAGTACTTC. It specifies CASSPVGETQYF. The chain combines TRBV6-6 with TRBJ2-5; D unresolved. V lost 5 bases and J 5 bases, leaving 9 bases between the germline ends. Germline V gives CDR1 MNHNY, CDR2 SVGAGI (reference sequence). The CDR3 is made up of 12 amino acids.

V usage is TRBV18 and J usage is TRBJ1-3; D not certain. There are 16 residues in the CDR3. Germline CDR1 is KGHSH and CDR2 is LQKENI. Trimming cost V 6 bases and J 0 bases, with 15 bases left between them. The CDR3 DNA is TGTGCCAGCTCCCCGGTCGGAGCCCACTCTGGAAACACCATATATTTT. It translates to CASSPVGAHSGNTIYF.